A single sample gave rise to the 11 T cell receptor beta chains below, sequenced in a study of blood T cells in healthy people across ages. Sample-barcoded 5' priming and a J-beta primer mix drove a second PCR of about 6 to 11 cycles. A single record per CDR3 protein comes from TCRdb applying MiXCR to the 5' RACE reads. The sample includes roughly 900,000 distinct CDR3 sequences, under 30% of them seen just once. The source material was blood. Every receptor here comes from a woman of 80 years or more in good health.

A few counts support this clonotype. This sequence joins TRBV18 and TRBJ1-2, with TRBD1 matching over 7 bases. The CDR3 contains 16 residues. V lost 0 bases and J lost 1; bases outside the gene matches: 5. The germline V gene has CDR1 KGHSH and CDR2 LQKENI. CDR3 amino acids: CASSPPGTASNYGYTF. The CDR3 DNA sequence: TGTGCCAGCTCACCACCCGGGACAGCAAGTAACTATGGCTACACCTTC.

On this clonotype: A much larger clonotype is one base distant, so this may be a read error. CDR3 in DNA: TGTGCCAGCATGCTTGGACTTCAATACAATGAGCAGTACTTC. This sequence encodes CASMLGLQYNEQYF. V is TRBV7-2 and J is TRBJ2-1, with D possibly TRBD2 on 5 matching bases. The J call may be wrong; the DNA end is better matched by TRBJ2-7. Germline CDR1 SGHTA, CDR2 FQGNSA. The CDR3 length is 14 residues.

This clonotype was observed at least ten times. This chain uses TRBV5-5 with TRBJ2-5; D remains ambiguous. The V gene's germline CDR1 is SGHKS and CDR2 YYEKEE (reference sequence). Trimming shortened V by 1 base and J by 5 bases, and 12 bases separated the two germline ends. The CDR3 totals 14 residues. Here the CDR3 reads CASSLPGVGETQYF. DNA for the CDR3: TGTGCCAGCAGCTTGCCGGGCGTTGGGGAGACCCAGTACTTC.

This clonotype was seen a handful of times. CDR3 nucleotide sequence: TGTGCCAGCAGTGTTCGACAGGGGGATGGAGAGACCCAGTACTTC. The encoded protein is CASSVRQGDGETQYF. The chain uses TRBV2 and TRBJ2-5; the match to TRBD1 covers 9 bases. The CDR3 has 15 amino acids. V lost 4 bases and J lost 4; bases outside the gene matches: 7. Germline lookup yields CDR1 SNHLY and CDR2 FYNNEI.

With regard to this clonotype: The junction and the germline gene differ at one end; a read error may be behind it. J is TRBJ1-5 and V is TRBV30, with 8 bases that match TRBD1. In germline, CDR1 is GTSNPN, CDR2 SVGIG (reference sequence). The CDR3 is 16 amino acids. The CDR3 loop reads CAWSGPGTGGKQPQHF. Here the CDR3 DNA reads TGTGCCTGGAGCGGTCCCGGGACAGGTGGCAAGCAGCCCCAGCATTTT.

With regard to this clonotype: The germline gene is not matched at one end of the junction; a read error may be the cause. The chain joins TRBV30 to TRBJ2-3; the match to TRBD2 covers 16 bases. Germline CDR1 GTSNPN, CDR2 SVGIG (reference sequence). The CDR3 runs to 20 residues. CDR3 in DNA: TGTGCCTGGACTCCACCCCTCGGGACTAGCGGGGGGGCCCGGACAGATATGCAGTATTTT. It translates to CAWTPPLGTSGGARTDMQYF.

The J gene is TRBJ1-4, the V gene TRBV7-2; D is perhaps TRBD1 (5 bases). The CDR3 loop spans 15 amino acids. V dropped 6 bases and J dropped 0 bases, with 11 bases sitting between them. Germline V gene data show CDR1 as SGHTA and CDR2 as FQGNSA. CDR3 protein: CASRGGTATNEKLFF. The CDR3 DNA reads as TGTGCCAGCAGGGGCGGGACTGCAACTAATGAAAAACTGTTTTTT.

This clonotype was recorded many times. This chain uses TRBV6-5 with TRBJ1-2; D remains ambiguous. Germline V gives CDR1 MNHEY, CDR2 SVGAGI. The CDR3 runs 14 residues. V was trimmed by 0 bases and J by 10 bases, leaving 15 bases between them. Written as DNA, the CDR3 is TGTGCCAGCAGTTACTCCGGCCGACGAATTGACTACACCTTC. Its protein is CASSYSGRRIDYTF.

This clonotype appeared many times. The chain uses TRBV2 and TRBJ2-7; 8 nucleotides match TRBD1. The CDR3 is 16 residues long. CDR1 is SNHLY and CDR2 is FYNNEI in the germline V gene. Trimming removed 6 bases from V and 0 bases from J; junction bases left unmatched: 10. CDR3 residues: CASSRRGQASSYEQYF. The CDR3 region has the DNA TGTGCCAGCAGCAGAAGGGGACAGGCCAGCTCCTACGAGCAGTACTTC.

Turning to this clonotype: This may be a read error: a much more frequent sequence differs by one nucleotide. The chain has TRBV7-2 and TRBJ2-7; D call uncertain. The V and J ends lost 3 bases and 7 bases respectively, with 16 bases between them. This CDR3 spans 14 amino acids. Germline-derived CDR1 and CDR2 are SGHTA and FQGNSA. CDR3 amino acids: CASSFSSRYNEQYF. Written as DNA, the CDR3 is TGTGCCAGCAGCTTTAGTAGCAGGTACAATGAGCAGTACTTC.

On this clonotype: This could be a read error, since a much larger clone is one nucleotide away. The chain combines TRBV7-2 with TRBJ1-1; D ambiguous. CDR1 is SGHTA and CDR2 is FQGNSA in the germline V gene. The CDR3 loop spans 13 amino acids. The DNA of the CDR3 is TGTGCCAGCAGCAAAGACTCGGATACTGAAGCTTGCTTT. This codes for CASSKDSDTEACF.